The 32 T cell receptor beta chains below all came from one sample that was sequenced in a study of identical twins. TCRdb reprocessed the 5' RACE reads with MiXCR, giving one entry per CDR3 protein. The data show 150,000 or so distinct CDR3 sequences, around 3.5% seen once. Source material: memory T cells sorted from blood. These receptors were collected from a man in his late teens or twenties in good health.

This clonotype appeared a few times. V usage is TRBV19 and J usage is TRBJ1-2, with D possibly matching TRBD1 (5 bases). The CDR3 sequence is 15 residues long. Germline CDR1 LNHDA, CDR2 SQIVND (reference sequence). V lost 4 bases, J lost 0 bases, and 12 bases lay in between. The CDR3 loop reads CASSTARTTNYGYTF. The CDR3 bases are TGTGCCAGTAGTACGGCGAGGACAACTAACTATGGCTACACCTTC.

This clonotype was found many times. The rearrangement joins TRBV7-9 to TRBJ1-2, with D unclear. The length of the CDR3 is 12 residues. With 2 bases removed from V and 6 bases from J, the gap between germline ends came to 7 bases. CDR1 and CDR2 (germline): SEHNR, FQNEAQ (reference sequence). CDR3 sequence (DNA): TGTGCCAGCAGCTTACGAACCCATGGCTACACCTTC. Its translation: CASSLRTHGYTF.

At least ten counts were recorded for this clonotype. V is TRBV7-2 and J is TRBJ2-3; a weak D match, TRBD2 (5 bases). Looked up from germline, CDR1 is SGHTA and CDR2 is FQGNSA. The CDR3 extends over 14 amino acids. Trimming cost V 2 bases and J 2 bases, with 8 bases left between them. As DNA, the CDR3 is TGTGCCAGCAGCTTAAGCGGAGACACAGATACGCAGTATTTT. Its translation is CASSLSGDTDTQYF.

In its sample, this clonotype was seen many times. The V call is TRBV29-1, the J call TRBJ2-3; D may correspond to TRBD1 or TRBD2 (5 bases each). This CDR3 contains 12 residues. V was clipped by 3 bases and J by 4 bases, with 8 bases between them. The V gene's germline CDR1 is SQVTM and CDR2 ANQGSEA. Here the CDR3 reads CSVDRGADTQYF. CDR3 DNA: TGCAGCGTTGATAGAGGGGCAGATACGCAGTATTTT.

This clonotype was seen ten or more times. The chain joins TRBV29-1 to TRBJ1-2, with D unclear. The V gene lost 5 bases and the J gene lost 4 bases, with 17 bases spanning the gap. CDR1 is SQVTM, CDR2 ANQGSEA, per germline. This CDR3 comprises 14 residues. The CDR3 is CSVSPSMDPYGYTF. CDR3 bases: TGCAGCGTTTCCCCCTCCATGGACCCCTATGGCTACACCTTC.

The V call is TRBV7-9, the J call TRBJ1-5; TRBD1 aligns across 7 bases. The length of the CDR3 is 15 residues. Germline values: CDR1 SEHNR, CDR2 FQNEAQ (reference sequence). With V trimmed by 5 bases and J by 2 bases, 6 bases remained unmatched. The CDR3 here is CASSPNTGGNQPQHF. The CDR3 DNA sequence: TGTGCCAGCAGCCCTAATACAGGGGGCAATCAGCCCCAGCATTTT. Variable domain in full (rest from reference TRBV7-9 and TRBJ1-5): DTGVSQNPRHKITKRGQNVTFRCDPISEHNRLYWYRQTLGQGPEFLTYFQNEAQLEKSRLLSDRFSAERPKGSFSTLEIQRTEQGDSAMYLCASSPNTGGNQPQHFGDGTRLSIL.

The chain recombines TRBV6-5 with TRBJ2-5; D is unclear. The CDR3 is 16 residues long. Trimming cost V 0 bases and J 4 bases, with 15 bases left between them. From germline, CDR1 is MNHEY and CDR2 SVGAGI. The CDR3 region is CASSYSRQAPRETQYF. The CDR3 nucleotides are TGTGCCAGCAGTTACTCGCGCCAGGCCCCGCGAGAGACCCAGTACTTC.

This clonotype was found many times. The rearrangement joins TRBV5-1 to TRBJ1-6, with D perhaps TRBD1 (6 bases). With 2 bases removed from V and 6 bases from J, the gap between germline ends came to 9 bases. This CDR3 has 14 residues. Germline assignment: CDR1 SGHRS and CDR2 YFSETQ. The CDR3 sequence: CASSLTGPNSPLHF. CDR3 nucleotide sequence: TGCGCCAGCAGCTTAACAGGGCCTAATTCACCCCTCCACTTT.

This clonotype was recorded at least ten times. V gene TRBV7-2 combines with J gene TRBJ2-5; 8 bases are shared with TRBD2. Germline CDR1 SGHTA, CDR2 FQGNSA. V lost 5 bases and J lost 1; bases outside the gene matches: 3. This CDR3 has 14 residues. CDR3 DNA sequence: TGTGCCAGCAGCGCGGGGGGACTCCAAGAGACCCAGTACTTC. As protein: CASSAGGLQETQYF.

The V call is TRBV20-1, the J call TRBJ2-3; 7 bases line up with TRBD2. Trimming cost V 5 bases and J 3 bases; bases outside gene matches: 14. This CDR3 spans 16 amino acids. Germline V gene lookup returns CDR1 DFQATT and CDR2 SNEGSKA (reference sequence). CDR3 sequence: CSAGPLADKLTDTQYF. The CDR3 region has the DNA TGCAGTGCTGGCCCCCTAGCGGATAAATTGACAGATACGCAGTATTTT.

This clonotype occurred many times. The CDR3 region has the DNA TGTGCCAGCAGCATTGGGCAAGAGACCCAGTACTTC. Its protein product is CASSIGQETQYF. This sequence joins TRBV11-2 and TRBJ2-5; D not certain. The CDR3 is 12 residues long. Germline V gives CDR1 SGHAT, CDR2 FQNNGV. V was pared by 5 bases and J by 2 bases, with 6 bases between.

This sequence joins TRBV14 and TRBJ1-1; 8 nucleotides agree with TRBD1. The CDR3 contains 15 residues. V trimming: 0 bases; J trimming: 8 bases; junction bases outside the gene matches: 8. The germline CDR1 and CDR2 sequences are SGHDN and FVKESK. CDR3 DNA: TGTGCCAGCAGCCAAGATCGGACAGGGTCTCCCGAAGCTTTCTTT. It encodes CASSQDRTGSPEAFF. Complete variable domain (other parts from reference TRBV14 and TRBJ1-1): EAGVTQFPSHSVIEKGQTVTLRCDPISGHDNLYWYRRVMGKEIKFLLHFVKESKQDESGMPNNRFLAERTGGTYSTLKVQPAELEDSGVYFCASSQDRTGSPEAFFGQGTRLTVV.

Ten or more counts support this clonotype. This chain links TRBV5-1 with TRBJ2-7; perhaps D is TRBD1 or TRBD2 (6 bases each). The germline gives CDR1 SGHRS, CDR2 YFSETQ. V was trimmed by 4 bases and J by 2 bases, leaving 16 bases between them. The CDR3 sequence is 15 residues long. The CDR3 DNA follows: TGCGCCAGCAGCGTAGGGGGGACGGGGGCCTACGAGCAGTACTTC. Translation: CASSVGGTGAYEQYF.

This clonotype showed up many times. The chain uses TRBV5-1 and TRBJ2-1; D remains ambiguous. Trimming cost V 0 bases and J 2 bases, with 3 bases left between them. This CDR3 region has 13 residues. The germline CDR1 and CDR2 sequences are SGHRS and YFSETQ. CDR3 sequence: CASSLAPYNEQFF. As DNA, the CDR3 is TGCGCCAGCAGCTTGGCCCCCTACAATGAGCAGTTCTTC.

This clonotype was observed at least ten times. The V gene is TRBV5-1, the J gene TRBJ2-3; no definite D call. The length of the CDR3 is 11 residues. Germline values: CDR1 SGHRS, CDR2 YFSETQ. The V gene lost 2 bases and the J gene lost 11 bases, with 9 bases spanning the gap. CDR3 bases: TGCGCCAGCAGCTTTCAAGGGTGGCAGTATTTT. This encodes CASSFQGWQYF. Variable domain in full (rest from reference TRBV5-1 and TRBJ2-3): KAGVTQTPRYLIKTRGQQVTLSCSPISGHRSVSWYQQTPGQGLQFLFEYFSETQRNKGNFPGRFSGRQFSNSRSEMNVSTLELGDSALYLCASSFQGWQYFGPGTRLTVL.

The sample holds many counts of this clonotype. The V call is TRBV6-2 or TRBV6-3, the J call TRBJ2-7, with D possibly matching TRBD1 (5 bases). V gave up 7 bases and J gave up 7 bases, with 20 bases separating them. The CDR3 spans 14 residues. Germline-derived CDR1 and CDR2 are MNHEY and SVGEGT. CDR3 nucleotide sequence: TGTGCCAGCACCAAGTGGGGCCGACAGAGAGAGCAGTACGTC. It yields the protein CASTKWGRQREQYV.

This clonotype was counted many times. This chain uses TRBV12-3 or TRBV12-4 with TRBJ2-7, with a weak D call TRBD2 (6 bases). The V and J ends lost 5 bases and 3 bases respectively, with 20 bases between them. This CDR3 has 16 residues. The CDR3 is CASSPRIVAADYEQYF. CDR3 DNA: TGTGCCAGCAGTCCCCGGATAGTAGCGGCTGACTACGAGCAGTACTTC.

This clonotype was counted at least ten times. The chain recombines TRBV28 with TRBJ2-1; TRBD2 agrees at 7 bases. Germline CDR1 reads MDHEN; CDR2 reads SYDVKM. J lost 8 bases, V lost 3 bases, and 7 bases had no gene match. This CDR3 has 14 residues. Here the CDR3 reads CASSLAGVRDEQFF. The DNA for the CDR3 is TGTGCCAGCAGTTTGGCGGGAGTTAGGGATGAGCAGTTCTTC.

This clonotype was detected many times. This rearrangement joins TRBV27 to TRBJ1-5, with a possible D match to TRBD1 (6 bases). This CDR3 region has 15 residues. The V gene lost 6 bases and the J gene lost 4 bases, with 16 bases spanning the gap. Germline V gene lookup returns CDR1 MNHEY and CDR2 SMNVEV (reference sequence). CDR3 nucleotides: TGTGCCAGCAGCTGGGAGGACAGACAAAATCAGCCCCAGCATTTT. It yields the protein CASSWEDRQNQPQHF.

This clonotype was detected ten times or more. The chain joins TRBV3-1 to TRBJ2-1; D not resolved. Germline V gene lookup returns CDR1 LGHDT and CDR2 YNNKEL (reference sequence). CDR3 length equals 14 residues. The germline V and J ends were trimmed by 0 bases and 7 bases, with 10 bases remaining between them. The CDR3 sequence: CASSQDRGRNEQFF. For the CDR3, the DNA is TGTGCCAGCAGCCAAGATCGAGGAAGGAATGAGCAGTTCTTC.

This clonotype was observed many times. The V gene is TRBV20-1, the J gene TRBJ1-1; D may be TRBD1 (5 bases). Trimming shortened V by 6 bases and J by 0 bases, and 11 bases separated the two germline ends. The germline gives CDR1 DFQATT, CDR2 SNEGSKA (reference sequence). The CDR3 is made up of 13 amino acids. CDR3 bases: TGCAGTGCCATGGGACCGTTGAACACTGAAGCTTTCTTT. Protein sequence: CSAMGPLNTEAFF.

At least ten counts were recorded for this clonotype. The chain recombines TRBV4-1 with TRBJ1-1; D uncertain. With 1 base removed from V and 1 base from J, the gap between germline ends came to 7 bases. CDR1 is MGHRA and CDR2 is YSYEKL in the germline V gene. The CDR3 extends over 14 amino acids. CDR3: CASSQVVTNTEAFF. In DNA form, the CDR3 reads TGCGCCAGCAGCCAAGTAGTGACGAACACTGAAGCTTTCTTT.

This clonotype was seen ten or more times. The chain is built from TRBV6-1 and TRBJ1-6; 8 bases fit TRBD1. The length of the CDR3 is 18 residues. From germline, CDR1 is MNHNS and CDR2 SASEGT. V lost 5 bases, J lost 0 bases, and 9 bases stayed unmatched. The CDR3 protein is CASSSPGDRSSYNSPLHF. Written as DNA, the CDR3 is TGTGCCAGCAGTAGCCCAGGGGACAGGAGCTCCTATAATTCACCCCTCCACTTT.

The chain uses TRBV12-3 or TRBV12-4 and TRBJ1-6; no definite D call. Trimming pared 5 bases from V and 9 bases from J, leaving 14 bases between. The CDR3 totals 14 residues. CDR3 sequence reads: CASSVQRGSSPLHF. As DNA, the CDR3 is TGTGCCAGCAGTGTACAACGAGGTTCTTCACCCCTCCACTTT.

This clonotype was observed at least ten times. The CDR3 nucleotides read TGTGCCAGCAGTGAAGCGTGGAGCACTGAAGCTTTCTTT. It translates to CASSEAWSTEAFF. The chain joins TRBV6-1 to TRBJ1-1; D is unresolved. Looked up from germline, CDR1 is MNHNS and CDR2 is SASEGT. This CDR3 comprises 13 residues. The V gene lost 0 bases and the J gene lost 4 bases, with 6 bases spanning the gap.

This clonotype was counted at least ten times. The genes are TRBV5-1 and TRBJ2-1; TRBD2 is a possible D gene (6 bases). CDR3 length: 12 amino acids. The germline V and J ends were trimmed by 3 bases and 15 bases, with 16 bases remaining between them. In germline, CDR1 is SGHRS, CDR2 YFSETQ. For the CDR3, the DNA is TGCGCCAGCAGCTCCGGGACTCAATTGTCGTTCTTC. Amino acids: CASSSGTQLSFF.

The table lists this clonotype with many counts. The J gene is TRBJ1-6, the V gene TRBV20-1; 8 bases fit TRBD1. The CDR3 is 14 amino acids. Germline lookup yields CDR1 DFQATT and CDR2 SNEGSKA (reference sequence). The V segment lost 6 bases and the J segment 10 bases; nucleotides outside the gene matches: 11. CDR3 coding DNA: TGCAGTGCCATGACAGGGGAAGAGAGATCACCCCTCCACTTT. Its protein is CSAMTGEERSPLHF.

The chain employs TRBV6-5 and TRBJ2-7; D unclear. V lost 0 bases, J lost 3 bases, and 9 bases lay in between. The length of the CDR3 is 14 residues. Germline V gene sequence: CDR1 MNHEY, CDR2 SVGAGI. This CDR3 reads CASSYSARNYEQYF. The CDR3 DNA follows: TGTGCCAGCAGTTACTCGGCCAGAAACTACGAGCAGTACTTC.

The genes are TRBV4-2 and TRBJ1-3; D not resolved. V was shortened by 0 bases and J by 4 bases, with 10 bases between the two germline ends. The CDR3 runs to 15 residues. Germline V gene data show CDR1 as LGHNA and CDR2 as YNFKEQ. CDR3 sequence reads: CASSQEAGGGNTIYF. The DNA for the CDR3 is TGTGCCAGCAGCCAAGAGGCCGGCGGCGGAAACACCATATATTTT.

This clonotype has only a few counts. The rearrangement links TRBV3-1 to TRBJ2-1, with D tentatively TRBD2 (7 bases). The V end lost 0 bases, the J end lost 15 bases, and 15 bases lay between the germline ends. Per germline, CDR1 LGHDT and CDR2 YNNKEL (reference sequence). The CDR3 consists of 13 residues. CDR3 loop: CASSQEGGRSSFF. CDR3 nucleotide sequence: TGTGCCAGCAGCCAAGAGGGGGGGCGGTCCTCGTTCTTC.

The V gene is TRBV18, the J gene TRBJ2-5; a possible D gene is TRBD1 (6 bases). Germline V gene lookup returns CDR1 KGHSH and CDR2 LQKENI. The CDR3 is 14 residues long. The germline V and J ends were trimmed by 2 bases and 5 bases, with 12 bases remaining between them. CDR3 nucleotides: TGTGCCAGCTCACCAGGGGGCCGAGGGGAGACCCAGTACTTC. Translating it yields CASSPGGRGETQYF.

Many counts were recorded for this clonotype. The CDR3 DNA reads as TGTGCCAGCAGCGCGATTGGCAGGGGGCGGATTGAGGCAGATACGCAGTATTTT. It codes for CASSAIGRGRIEADTQYF. The V and J genes are TRBV11-1 and TRBJ2-3; TRBD1 matches at 8 bases. Germline V gene data show CDR1 as SGHAT and CDR2 as FQDESV (reference sequence). The CDR3 length is 18 residues. Trimming removed 5 bases from V and 4 bases from J; junction bases left unmatched: 17.